This T cell receptor beta chain is from a study of cytomegalovirus exposure and HLA in healthy donors. The donors, nominally healthy at sampling, likely had unrecorded immune exposures. CDR1 and CDR2 from the germline V gene are SEHNR and FQNEAQ (reference sequence). Trimming removed 2 bases at V and 5 bases at J, with 6 bases between. The CDR3 sequence is 13 residues long. Researchers ran the PCR with 60 Vbeta and 13 Jbeta primers. Sequenced by immunoSEQ multiplex PCR; TCRdb stores in-frame clones only, minus some. The specimen's table records about 140,000 clones. The chain joins TRBV7-9 to TRBJ2-2; a weak D match, TRBD2 (6 bases). Material for sequencing was PBMCs. The source of this sequence is a male donor in good health and CMV-seronegative. Written as DNA, the CDR3 is TGTGCCAGCAGCTTACGGGGGACCGGGGAGCTGTTTTTT. Translating it yields CASSLRGTGELFF.